The following is a T cell receptor beta chain sequence with its context. Germline CDR1 SGHTA, CDR2 FQGTGA. This CDR3 is built from 17 residues. Trimming cost V 4 bases and J 0 bases, with 15 bases left between them. The data derive from a study of blood T cell repertoires in COVID-19. Sequencing used immunoSEQ multiplex PCR; TCRdb keeps in-frame clones, though not all of them. This sample has 100,000 to 150,000 clones, with around 90% found just once. The TCR comes from a human donor in a cohort sampled during active COVID-19. V usage is TRBV7-3 and J usage is TRBJ2-2; tentative D call: TRBD1 (6 bases). The sequenced sample consisted of peripheral blood. The CDR3 bases are TGTGCCAGCAGCTCCCCCCTGGGGGCGTCGAACACCGGGGAGCTGTTTTTT. Protein: CASSSPLGASNTGELFF.